This T cell receptor (beta chain) was observed in a study of blood T cell repertoires in COVID-19. For the study at large: COVID-19 samples from acute and convalescent phases originated in the United States, Italy and Spain.

In germline, CDR1 is GTSNPN, CDR2 SVGIG (reference sequence). The CDR3 runs 12 residues. Trimming pared 5 bases from V and 6 bases from J, leaving 14 bases between. As processed by the authors: By means of reference gene primer amplification, nucleated cell counts were estimated. Method: immunoSEQ multiplex PCR; TCRdb's copy keeps in-frame clones and lacks some. The D gene and trimming were derived from the DNA, and the V and J assignments and clone size from that table. The table includes 280,000 or so clones, around 89% detected once. The receptor comes from a woman in her twenties or thirties who had recovered from COVID-19. The sample consisted of peripheral blood. The V call is TRBV30, the J call TRBJ2-7; D is perhaps TRBD1 (6 bases). In DNA, the CDR3 is TGTGCCTGGTCCGAAACAGGGACCGAGCAGTACTTC. Translating gives CAWSETGTEQYF.